This TCR beta chain is drawn from a study of human T cells and chemical hapten exposure. Looked up from germline, CDR1 is MNHGY and CDR2 is SAAAGT. The CDR3 has 18 residues. V dropped 8 bases and J dropped 2; count of bases not matched to a gene: 18. MiXCR, run by TCRdb on the RACE reads, gives a single entry per CDR3 protein. The repertoire holds approximately 340,000 distinct CDR3 sequences, with approximately 6.9% as singletons. Sample time point: patch test 1, 2 weeks after DPC sensitization. As to treatment: therapeutic diphenylcyclopropenone sensitization with weekly scalp DPC. This clonotype was picked up a small number of times.

This sequence joins TRBV6-8 and TRBJ1-5, with 7 positions matching TRBD1. The receptor comes from a woman aged 18-29 years with alopecia areata. Some clones in this sample may be carry-over from other donors' samples. Sequencing used whole blood, obtained in connection with sensitization to the hapten diphenylcyclopropenone (DPC). The CDR3 coding sequence is TGTGCCAGCTGCGAGACAGGGCGTCCGGCGAGGGGCAATCAGCCCCAGCATTTT. The encoded protein is CASCETGRPARGNQPQHF.